These T cell receptor beta chains were read from a single sample in a study of cytomegalovirus exposure and HLA in healthy donors. TCRdb's copy holds only in-frame clones and misses some; the assay was immunoSEQ multiplex PCR. The table has approximately 150,000 clones, over 75% seen once. The sample consisted of PBMCs. The receptors derive from a woman aged 25 to 39 in good health and CMV-seronegative. Both conserved end residues are part of each CDR3. Each record gives: clone size, J gene, D gene, V gene, CDR3 DNA, CDR3 protein. D genes are given only for firm matches. Not every row has a clone size; where given, it reads once, few, many or a size class.

clone size: once; J gene: TRBJ2-2; D gene: -; V gene: TRBV5-1; CDR3 DNA: TGCGCCAGCAGCTTGGCCTTCCAGGGGAGAGAGGAGCTGTTTTTT; CDR3 protein: CASSLAFQGREELFF
clone size: -; J gene: TRBJ2-1; D gene: TRBD2; V gene: TRBV5-4; CDR3 DNA: TGTGCCAGCAGCTTGGAGGGAGGGGAGCAGTTCTTC; CDR3 protein: CASSLEGGEQFF
clone size: -; J gene: TRBJ2-6; D gene: -; V gene: TRBV28; CDR3 DNA: TGTGCCAGCAGTTCGCTCCCGACTTACTCTGGGGCCAACGTCCTGACTTTC; CDR3 protein: CASSSLPTYSGANVLTF
clone size: -; J gene: TRBJ2-5; D gene: -; V gene: TRBV27; CDR3 DNA: TGTGCCAGCAGTTTAGGGGCGACCCAGTACTTC; CDR3 protein: CASSLGATQYF
clone size: -; J gene: TRBJ1-2; D gene: TRBD1; V gene: TRBV4-3; CDR3 DNA: TGCGCCAGCAGCCAAGATACAGGGGCCTGGGCTGGCTACACCTTC; CDR3 protein: CASSQDTGAWAGYTF
clone size: -; J gene: TRBJ2-5; D gene: TRBD2; V gene: TRBV5-1; CDR3 DNA: TGCGCCAGCAGCCGGGGACTAGCAATGACGGTGGGTGGGGAGACCCAGTACTTC; CDR3 protein: CASSRGLAMTVGGETQYF
clone size: -; J gene: TRBJ1-6; D gene: TRBD1; V gene: TRBV5-4; CDR3 DNA: TGTGCCAGCAGGCCCGAAACAGGGGGCGAGAATTCACCCCTCCACTTT; CDR3 protein: CASRPETGGENSPLHF
clone size: -; J gene: TRBJ2-3; D gene: TRBD2; V gene: TRBV29-1; CDR3 DNA: TGCAGCGTAGGACTAGCGGTTACAGATACGCAGTATTTT; CDR3 protein: CSVGLAVTDTQYF
clone size: -; J gene: TRBJ2-1; D gene: TRBD2; V gene: TRBV19; CDR3 DNA: TGTGCCAGTAGTACACCACTAGCGGGGGGAGCCAATGAGCAGTTCTTC; CDR3 protein: CASSTPLAGGANEQFF
clone size: -; J gene: TRBJ2-7; D gene: TRBD1; V gene: TRBV18; CDR3 DNA: TGTGCCAGCTCACCAGTATTCGCGAGGGGGCCCGAGCAGTACTTC; CDR3 protein: CASSPVFARGPEQYF
clone size: -; J gene: TRBJ2-3; D gene: -; V gene: TRBV27; CDR3 DNA: TGTGCCAGCAGTTTGTGGTTTGGTGTTAACGCGGACACAGATACGCAGTATTTT; CDR3 protein: CASSLWFGVNADTDTQYF
clone size: -; J gene: TRBJ1-6; D gene: -; V gene: TRBV18; CDR3 DNA: TGTGCCAGCTCACCGGGAGGACCATATAATTCACCCCTCCACTTT; CDR3 protein: CASSPGGPYNSPLHF
clone size: -; J gene: TRBJ2-2; D gene: -; V gene: TRBV10-2; CDR3 DNA: TGCGCCAGCAGTGAGTCGCAGGGGCTCGCGAACACCGGGGAGCTGTTTTTT; CDR3 protein: CASSESQGLANTGELFF
clone size: -; J gene: TRBJ2-3; D gene: TRBD2; V gene: TRBV7-9; CDR3 DNA: TGTGCCAGCAGCCGGACTAGCGGGGCGGGCACAGATACGCAGTATTTT; CDR3 protein: CASSRTSGAGTDTQYF
clone size: -; J gene: TRBJ2-7; D gene: TRBD1; V gene: TRBV29-1; CDR3 DNA: TGCAGCGTGGCGACAGGGACAGACGAGCAGTACTTC; CDR3 protein: CSVATGTDEQYF
clone size: -; J gene: TRBJ1-2; D gene: TRBD1; V gene: TRBV5-4; CDR3 DNA: TGTGCCAGCAGCCGTGATCACGGACAGGGGAGAATCTATGGCTACACCTTC; CDR3 protein: CASSRDHGQGRIYGYTF
clone size: -; J gene: TRBJ2-5; D gene: TRBD2; V gene: TRBV2; CDR3 DNA: TGTGCCAGCACATTAGCGGGGGGGGTGGGCTGGTGGGAGACCCAGTACTTC; CDR3 protein: CASTLAGGVGWWETQYF
clone size: few; J gene: TRBJ1-4; D gene: TRBD1; V gene: TRBV6-5; CDR3 DNA: TGTGCCAGCAGTGCCGGACAGGCAACTAATGAAAAACTGTTTTTT; CDR3 protein: CASSAGQATNEKLFF
clone size: -; J gene: TRBJ2-4; D gene: TRBD1; V gene: TRBV15; CDR3 DNA: TGTGCCACCAGCAGAGATGTGGTACAGGGGTACGTTTTC; CDR3 protein: CATSRDVVQGYVF
clone size: once; J gene: TRBJ2-4; D gene: -; V gene: TRBV2; CDR3 DNA: TGTGCCAGCAGTGAAAAGGTCGGGATCATACTAGCCAAAAACATTCAGTACTTC; CDR3 protein: CASSEKVGIILAKNIQYF
clone size: -; J gene: TRBJ2-3; D gene: -; V gene: TRBV5-6; CDR3 DNA: TGTGCCAGCAGCTTGACTCCTAGAGGATTCACAGATACGCAGTATTTT; CDR3 protein: CASSLTPRGFTDTQYF
clone size: -; J gene: TRBJ2-5; D gene: -; V gene: TRBV7-8; CDR3 DNA: TGTGCCAGCAGCTTAGACACGACCAACAGGGCCGAGGAGACCCAGTACTTC; CDR3 protein: CASSLDTTNRAEETQYF
clone size: few; J gene: TRBJ1-1; D gene: -; V gene: TRBV27; CDR3 DNA: TGTGCCAGCAGCCCACAGGGCCGGACTGAAGCTTTCTTT; CDR3 protein: CASSPQGRTEAFF
clone size: -; J gene: TRBJ2-3; D gene: -; V gene: TRBV7-9; CDR3 DNA: TGTGCCAGCAGCCCAACGGATCGACTATACACAGATACGCAGTATTTT; CDR3 protein: CASSPTDRLYTDTQYF
clone size: -; J gene: TRBJ1-2; D gene: -; V gene: TRBV7-9; CDR3 DNA: TGTGCCAGCAGCCCCCGTGGGGGGAACTATGGCTACACCTTC; CDR3 protein: CASSPRGGNYGYTF
clone size: -; J gene: TRBJ1-1; D gene: -; V gene: TRBV28; CDR3 DNA: TGTGCCAGCAGACTACCAGCGAACACTGAAGCTTTCTTT; CDR3 protein: CASRLPANTEAFF
clone size: once; J gene: TRBJ2-1; D gene: -; V gene: TRBV28; CDR3 DNA: TGTGCCAGCAGTTCCCTTCCTTACAATGAGCAGTTCTTC; CDR3 protein: CASSSLPYNEQFF
clone size: -; J gene: TRBJ2-5; D gene: TRBD1; V gene: TRBV25-1; CDR3 DNA: TGTGCCAGCAGTGTACAGGGGGCGGGGGAGACCCAGTACTTC; CDR3 protein: CASSVQGAGETQYF
clone size: -; J gene: TRBJ2-5; D gene: TRBD2; V gene: TRBV9; CDR3 DNA: TGTGCCAGCAGCGTAGCGGGGGGGATCCAAGAGACCCAGTACTTC; CDR3 protein: CASSVAGGIQETQYF
clone size: -; J gene: TRBJ1-6; D gene: TRBD1; V gene: TRBV7-8; CDR3 DNA: TGTGCCAGCAGCCCTAGACAGGGATCCCGGTATAATTCACCCCTCCACTTT; CDR3 protein: CASSPRQGSRYNSPLHF
clone size: -; J gene: TRBJ1-6; D gene: TRBD1; V gene: TRBV2; CDR3 DNA: TGTGCCAGCAGTGTGGAGACAGGGGACCTCTCACCCCTCCACTTT; CDR3 protein: CASSVETGDLSPLHF
clone size: -; J gene: TRBJ2-7; D gene: TRBD2; V gene: TRBV7-6; CDR3 DNA: TGTGCCAGCAGCTTGAACATGAACGGGCCGGGGGGGATCCTATACGAGCAGTACTTC; CDR3 protein: CASSLNMNGPGGILYEQYF
clone size: -; J gene: TRBJ2-7; D gene: -; V gene: TRBV19; CDR3 DNA: TGTGCCAGTATGGCAGGGGTCGAGCAGTACTTC; CDR3 protein: CASMAGVEQYF
clone size: -; J gene: TRBJ1-2; D gene: TRBD1; V gene: TRBV15; CDR3 DNA: TGTGCCACCAGCAGAGAAGGTATCAGGGGGATTAACTATGGCTACACCTTC; CDR3 protein: CATSREGIRGINYGYTF
clone size: -; J gene: TRBJ2-7; D gene: TRBD1; V gene: TRBV19; CDR3 DNA: TGTGCCAGTAGTATGGGGACAGGGGTCTACGAGCAGTACTTC; CDR3 protein: CASSMGTGVYEQYF
clone size: -; J gene: TRBJ2-7; D gene: TRBD2; V gene: TRBV7-2; CDR3 DNA: TGTGCCAGCAGCGCGGGACTAGCGGAAGACTACGAGCAGTACTTC; CDR3 protein: CASSAGLAEDYEQYF
clone size: -; J gene: TRBJ2-1; D gene: -; V gene: TRBV6-1; CDR3 DNA: TGTGCCAGCAGTGAATTGGATAGCGGACTGTACAATGAGCAGTTCTTC; CDR3 protein: CASSELDSGLYNEQFF
clone size: -; J gene: TRBJ1-2; D gene: -; V gene: TRBV7-3; CDR3 DNA: TGTGCCAGCAGCCCTGGAGGCACGGGGGGCTACACCTTC; CDR3 protein: CASSPGGTGGYTF
clone size: few; J gene: TRBJ1-1; D gene: TRBD1; V gene: TRBV5-4; CDR3 DNA: TGTGCCAGCAGCCCGACAGGGGCTAACACTGAAGCTTTCTTT; CDR3 protein: CASSPTGANTEAFF
clone size: few; J gene: TRBJ1-1; D gene: TRBD1; V gene: TRBV6-4; CDR3 DNA: TGTGCCAGCAGTGCCGGGACAGGGGGTGACACTGAAGCTTTCTTT; CDR3 protein: CASSAGTGGDTEAFF
clone size: -; J gene: TRBJ2-1; D gene: -; V gene: TRBV11-2; CDR3 DNA: TGTGCCAGCAGCCCCCCGGGTGACAATGAGCAGTTCTTC; CDR3 protein: CASSPPGDNEQFF
clone size: -; J gene: TRBJ2-5; D gene: TRBD2; V gene: TRBV4-1; CDR3 DNA: TGCGCCAGCAGCCAACCGGGGGGGTACCAAGAGACCCAGTACTTC; CDR3 protein: CASSQPGGYQETQYF
clone size: -; J gene: TRBJ1-6; D gene: TRBD1; V gene: TRBV4-1; CDR3 DNA: TGCGCCAGCAGCCACCCAGGACAGGGAAAAAATTCACCCCTCCACTTT; CDR3 protein: CASSHPGQGKNSPLHF
clone size: -; J gene: TRBJ1-3; D gene: -; V gene: TRBV28; CDR3 DNA: TGTGCCAGCGAGGACAGAACCTCTGGAAACACCATATATTTT; CDR3 protein: CASEDRTSGNTIYF
clone size: few; J gene: TRBJ1-5; D gene: TRBD1; V gene: TRBV10-3; CDR3 DNA: TGTGCCATCAGCGGGACAGGAACAAGCAATCAGCCCCAGCATTTT; CDR3 protein: CAISGTGTSNQPQHF
clone size: -; J gene: TRBJ2-2; D gene: -; V gene: TRBV18; CDR3 DNA: TGTGCCAGCTCACCAAAGGGGCACACCGGGGAGCTGTTTTTT; CDR3 protein: CASSPKGHTGELFF
clone size: -; J gene: TRBJ2-5; D gene: TRBD1; V gene: TRBV6-1; CDR3 DNA: TGTGCCAGCAGTGCTGTGACAGGGGGCGGGGAGACCCAGTACTTC; CDR3 protein: CASSAVTGGGETQYF
clone size: -; J gene: TRBJ2-1; D gene: TRBD2; V gene: TRBV6-1; CDR3 DNA: TGTGCCAGCAAACAGCGGGGAGGCTCCTACAATGAGCAGTTCTTC; CDR3 protein: CASKQRGGSYNEQFF
clone size: -; J gene: TRBJ2-3; D gene: -; V gene: TRBV10-3; CDR3 DNA: TGTGCCATCAGTGAGCCCGGGTTCGGCACAGATACGCAGTATTTT; CDR3 protein: CAISEPGFGTDTQYF
clone size: -; J gene: TRBJ1-6; D gene: -; V gene: TRBV30; CDR3 DNA: TGTGCCTGGAGTGTACGGGCCAGGGATCACTCACCCCTCCACTTT; CDR3 protein: CAWSVRARDHSPLHF
clone size: -; J gene: TRBJ2-2; D gene: -; V gene: TRBV6-6; CDR3 DNA: TGTGCCAGCAGTTACTCGGGGACTGGGGGCACCGGGGAGCTGTTTTTT; CDR3 protein: CASSYSGTGGTGELFF
clone size: few; J gene: TRBJ1-2; D gene: -; V gene: TRBV19; CDR3 DNA: TGTGCCAGTAGTATACGGGAGGCCTATGGCTACACCTTC; CDR3 protein: CASSIREAYGYTF
clone size: once; J gene: TRBJ2-5; D gene: TRBD1; V gene: TRBV7-2; CDR3 DNA: TGTGCCACTTCCCCAGGGGGAGAGACCCAGTACTTC; CDR3 protein: CATSPGGETQYF
clone size: -; J gene: TRBJ2-3; D gene: TRBD2; V gene: TRBV7-3; CDR3 DNA: TGTGCCAGCAGCCCGCTTTCCGGGCTAGCGGGAGGTACGCAGTATTTT; CDR3 protein: CASSPLSGLAGGTQYF
clone size: -; J gene: TRBJ2-1; D gene: TRBD2; V gene: TRBV28; CDR3 DNA: TGTGCCAGCAGTTTACCCGCCAGGACTAGCTCCTACAATGAGCAGTTCTTC; CDR3 protein: CASSLPARTSSYNEQFF
clone size: once; J gene: TRBJ2-1; D gene: -; V gene: TRBV7-9; CDR3 DNA: TGTGCCAGCAGCGTGGGGGGTCGGGCAGGGTCCCACAATGAGCAGTTCTTC; CDR3 protein: CASSVGGRAGSHNEQFF
clone size: -; J gene: TRBJ2-7; D gene: TRBD1; V gene: TRBV25-1; CDR3 DNA: TGTGCCAGCAGTGATCTCGGGACAGGACCCTACGAGCAGTACTTC; CDR3 protein: CASSDLGTGPYEQYF